A single sample is the source of the 10 T cell receptor beta chains below, sequenced in a study of control samples from healthy donors and cancer patients. Generated by immunoSEQ multiplex PCR, the TCRdb table keeps only in-frame clones and is missing some. The sample holds tens of thousands of clones, about 90% seen once. The sample consisted of PBMCs. These receptors were taken from a woman aged 55-70 years with head and neck cancer.

The chain carries TRBV19 and TRBJ1-5, with a tentative D call TRBD1 (5 bases). V gave up 3 bases and J gave up 8 bases, with 14 bases separating them. CDR3 length equals 14 residues. Germline values: CDR1 LNHDA, CDR2 SQIVND (reference sequence). The CDR3 loop reads CASSIGPGGEPQHF. In DNA form, the CDR3 reads TGTGCCAGTAGTATCGGGCCGGGGGGGGAGCCCCAGCATTTT.

The chain employs TRBV5-1 and TRBJ2-2; 11 bases map to TRBD2. The V gene end was trimmed by 2 bases and the J gene end by 8 bases; junction bases not matched to a gene: 5. The V gene's germline CDR1 is SGHRS and CDR2 YFSETQ. This CDR3 has 15 residues. The CDR3 is CASSLLAGEGGELFF. CDR3 DNA: TGCGCCAGCAGCTTACTAGCGGGAGAAGGTGGGGAGCTGTTTTTT. Full variable domain (missing parts from reference TRBV5-1 and TRBJ2-2): KAGVTQTPRYLIKTRGQQVTLSCSPISGHRSVSWYQQTPGQGLQFLFEYFSETQRNKGNFPGRFSGRQFSNSRSEMNVSTLELGDSALYLCASSLLAGEGGELFFGEGSRLTVL.

This clone was observed a single time. The CDR3 sequence is CATSDAPPRNEQFF. The CDR3 DNA sequence: TGTGCCACCAGTGATGCCCCCCCAAGGAATGAGCAGTTCTTC. V usage is TRBV24-1 and J usage is TRBJ2-1; D ambiguous. Trimming took 3 bases from V and 7 from J, leaving 12 bases between them. Per germline, CDR1 KGHDR and CDR2 SFDVKD. The CDR3 runs to 14 residues.

DNA of the CDR3: TGCGCCAGCACCCCAGGGAGGAATTCACCCCTCCACTTT. Protein sequence: CASTPGRNSPLHF. The rearrangement links TRBV10-1 to TRBJ1-6; weak D call: TRBD1 (5 bases). V was trimmed by 7 bases and J by 7 bases, leaving 11 bases between them. Germline V CDR1 and CDR2: WNHNN, SYGVQD (reference sequence). This CDR3 is 13 amino acids long.

This chain joins TRBV7-6 and TRBJ2-2, with unresolved D. Trimming took 2 bases from V and 2 from J, leaving 9 bases between them. CDR1 is SGHVS and CDR2 is FNYEAQ in the germline V gene. The CDR3 consists of 15 residues. The CDR3 coding sequence is TGTGCCAGCAGCTTATCCCCAGGAAACACCGGGGAGCTGTTTTTT. This translates into CASSLSPGNTGELFF.

CDR3 protein: CASSLGNYNTGELFF. The CDR3 nucleotides read TGTGCCAGCAGCTTAGGGAACTATAACACCGGGGAGCTGTTTTTT. The chain combines TRBV7-2 with TRBJ2-2, with D unresolved. Per germline, CDR1 SGHTA and CDR2 FQGNSA. The germline V and J ends were trimmed by 1 base and 2 bases, with 8 bases remaining between them. The CDR3 sequence is 15 residues long.

This rearrangement joins TRBV29-1 to TRBJ2-2; perhaps TRBD2 as D (6 bases). The CDR3 loop spans 13 amino acids. Trimming removed 3 bases from V and 4 bases from J, with 9 bases in between. Germline V CDR1 and CDR2: SQVTM, ANQGSEA. The CDR3 region is CSVDWRGTGELFF. Written as DNA, the CDR3 is TGCAGCGTTGATTGGAGGGGCACCGGGGAGCTGTTTTTT.

The chain uses TRBV27 and TRBJ2-5; D is undetermined. The CDR3 sequence is 13 residues long. The germline gives CDR1 MNHEY, CDR2 SMNVEV (reference sequence). V was trimmed by 0 bases and J by 5 bases, leaving 7 bases between them. The CDR3 protein is CASSLSRLETQYF. CDR3 nucleotide sequence: TGTGCCAGCAGTTTATCGAGGTTGGAGACCCAGTACTTC.

This rearrangement joins TRBV6-5 to TRBJ1-5; D is perhaps TRBD1 (5 bases). There are 13 residues in the CDR3. V was cut by 6 bases and J by 4 bases, with 10 bases left in between. Germline values: CDR1 MNHEY, CDR2 SVGAGI. In nucleotides, the CDR3 is TGTGCCAGCAGGGGACGAATGAATCAGCCCCAGCATTTT. It yields the protein CASRGRMNQPQHF.

This clone was detected only once. V usage is TRBV3-1 (or the pseudogene TRBV3-2) and J usage is TRBJ1-2; D remains ambiguous. Trimming took 0 bases from V and 8 from J, leaving 16 bases between them. The germline CDR1 and CDR2 sequences are LGHDT and YNNKEL (reference sequence). This CDR3 has 15 amino acids. The CDR3 sequence is CASSQESVERRGYTF. The CDR3, as DNA: TGTGCCAGCAGCCAAGAAAGCGTCGAGCGACGCGGCTACACCTTC.